This T cell receptor beta chain was sequenced in a study of CD4 T cells in relation to SARS-CoV-2 and coronaviruses. Study-level background: After approximately 10 days of antigen culture, PBMC TCR beta CDR3s were sequenced. The restricting HLA molecule for shared crossreactive spike epitopes was mapped.

TCRdb keeps only in-frame clones here, not all; method: immunoSEQ multiplex PCR. Of about 21,000 clones in the sample, 76% were seen once. The ends were cut back, 0 bases at V and 2 bases at J, with 12 bases in the middle. CDR3 size: 15 residues. A remark on this clone: No antigen is known for it.

The unexposed donors gave CD4+ T cells in 2011-2018, prior to COVID-19. The cells were cultured for around ten days before CD4+ T cells were isolated. Cultures held under 2.5 million PBMCs per well with approximately 10 IU/ml IL-2. Half the medium was replaced with IL-2 medium on days 3 and 7. The receptor's source is a human donor in good health. Sequenced: CD4+ T cells from PBMCs, cultured in vitro. The chain carries TRBV5-3 and TRBJ2-7; D might be TRBD1 (5 bases). TRBV5-3 is an open reading frame whose function is uncertain. The CDR3 region is CARSLAREVPYEQYF. In DNA, the CDR3 is TGTGCCAGAAGCTTGGCCAGGGAAGTTCCCTACGAGCAGTACTTC.